This T cell receptor (beta chain) was retrieved from a study of T-cell reconstitution after alpha-beta-depleted transplantation in children. Study outcomes and limitations: Diversity and T-cell counts at one year after transplant derived mostly from new T cells.

This clonotype was counted ten times or more. The antigen is unknown. The CDR3 length is 15 residues. V lost 4 bases to trimming and J lost 5 bases; unmatched junction nucleotides: 7. The germline CDR1 and CDR2 sequences are LNHDA and SQIVND (reference sequence). During its preparation, the TCRbeta library received unique molecular identifiers. MiXCR was run by TCRdb on the PCR reads, yielding one entry per CDR3 protein. The sample consists of hundreds of thousands of distinct CDR3 sequences, 10% of them appearing once. This clonotype was obtained from a boy younger than two with acute myeloid leukemia, due to receive a stem cell transplant. This material consisted of PBMCs, taken before TCRalphabeta/CD19-depleted stem cell transplant. This chain uses TRBV19 with TRBJ2-5, with 10 bases fitting TRBD2. CDR3 DNA sequence: TGTGCCAGTAGTAACCCCCTAGCGGGGGATGAGACCCAGTACTTC. Encoded protein: CASSNPLAGDETQYF.